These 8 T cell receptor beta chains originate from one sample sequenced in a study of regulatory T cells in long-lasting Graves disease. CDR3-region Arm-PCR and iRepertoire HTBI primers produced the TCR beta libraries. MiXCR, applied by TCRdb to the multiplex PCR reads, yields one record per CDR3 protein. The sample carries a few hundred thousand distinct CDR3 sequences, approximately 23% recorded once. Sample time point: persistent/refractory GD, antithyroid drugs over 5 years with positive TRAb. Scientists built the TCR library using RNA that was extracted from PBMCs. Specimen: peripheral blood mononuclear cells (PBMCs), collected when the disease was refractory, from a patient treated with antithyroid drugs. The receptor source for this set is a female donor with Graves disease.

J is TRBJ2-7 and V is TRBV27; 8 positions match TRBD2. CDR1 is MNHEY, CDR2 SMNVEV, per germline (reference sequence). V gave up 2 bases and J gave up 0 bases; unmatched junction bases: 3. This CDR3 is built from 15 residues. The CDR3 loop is CASSLKTSDSYEQYF. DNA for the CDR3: TGTGCCAGCAGTTTAAAGACTAGCGACTCCTACGAGCAGTACTTC.

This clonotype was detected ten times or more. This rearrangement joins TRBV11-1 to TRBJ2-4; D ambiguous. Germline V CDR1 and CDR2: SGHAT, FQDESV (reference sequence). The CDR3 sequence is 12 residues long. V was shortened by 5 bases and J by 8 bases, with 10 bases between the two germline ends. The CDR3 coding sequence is TGTGCCAGCAGCCATCGCAGTGACATTCAGTACTTC. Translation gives CASSHRSDIQYF.

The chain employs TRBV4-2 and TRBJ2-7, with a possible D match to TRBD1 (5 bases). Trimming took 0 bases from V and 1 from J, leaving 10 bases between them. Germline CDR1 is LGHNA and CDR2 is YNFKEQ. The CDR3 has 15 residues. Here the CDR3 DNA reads TGTGCCAGCAGCCAAGAGGTAGCAGGGTCCTACGAGCAGTACTTC. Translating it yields CASSQEVAGSYEQYF.

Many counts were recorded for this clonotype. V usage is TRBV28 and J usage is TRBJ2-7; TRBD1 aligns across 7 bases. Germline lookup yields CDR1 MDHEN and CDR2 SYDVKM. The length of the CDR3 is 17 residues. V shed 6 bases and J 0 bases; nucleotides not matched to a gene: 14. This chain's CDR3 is CASSHRDSSFSSYEQYF. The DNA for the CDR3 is TGTGCCAGCAGCCATCGGGACAGCTCATTTAGCTCCTACGAGCAGTACTTC.

The CDR3 region has the DNA TGTGCCAGCTCAGGGCCGGGCTCAACCTCCTACGAGCAGTACTTC. This gives the protein CASSGPGSTSYEQYF. V and J are TRBV18 and TRBJ2-7; D not certain. Germline CDR1 KGHSH, CDR2 LQKENI. Trimming removed 5 bases at V and 0 bases at J, with 14 bases between. The CDR3 loop spans 15 amino acids.

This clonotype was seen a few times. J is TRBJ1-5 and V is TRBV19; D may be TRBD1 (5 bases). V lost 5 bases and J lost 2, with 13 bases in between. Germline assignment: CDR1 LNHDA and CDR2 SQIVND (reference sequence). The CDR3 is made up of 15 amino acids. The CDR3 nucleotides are TGTGCCAGTAGTTCTGGGGACGGACGCAATCAGCCCCAGCATTTT. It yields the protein CASSSGDGRNQPQHF.

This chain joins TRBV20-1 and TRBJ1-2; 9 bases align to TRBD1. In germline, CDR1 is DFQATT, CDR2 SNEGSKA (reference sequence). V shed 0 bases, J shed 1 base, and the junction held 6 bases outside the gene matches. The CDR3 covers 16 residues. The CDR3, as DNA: TGCAGTGCTAGAGACACCGGGACAGGGAATAACTATGGCTACACCTTC. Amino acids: CSARDTGTGNNYGYTF.

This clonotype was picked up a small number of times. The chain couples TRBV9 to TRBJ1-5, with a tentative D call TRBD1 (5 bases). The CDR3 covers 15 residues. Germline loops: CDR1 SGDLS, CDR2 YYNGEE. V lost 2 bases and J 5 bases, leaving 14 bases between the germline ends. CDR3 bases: TGTGCCAGCAGCGTCGAGGGGAGGGGAGATCAGCCCCAGCATTTT. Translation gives CASSVEGRGDQPQHF. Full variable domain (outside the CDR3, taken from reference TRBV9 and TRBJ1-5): DSGVTQTPKHLITATGQRVTLRCSPRSGDLSVYWYQQSLDQGLQFLIQYYNGEERAKGNILERFSAQQFPDLHSELNLSSLELGDSALYFCASSVEGRGDQPQHFGDGTRLSIL.